Following are 18 T cell receptor beta chains from one sample sequenced in a study of blood T cell repertoires in COVID-19. This table comes from immunoSEQ multiplex PCR, and its TCRdb copy is limited to in-frame clones, with some not included. The sample lists around 100,000 clones; 70% to 90% were seen once. Sequenced material: peripheral blood. The receptor source for this set is a human donor in a cohort sampled during active COVID-19.

The rearrangement uses TRBV4-1 and TRBJ1-6, with 9 bases fitting TRBD1. V trimming: 1 base; J trimming: 10 bases; junction bases outside the gene matches: 5. In germline, CDR1 is MGHRA, CDR2 YSYEKL. The CDR3 is made up of 15 amino acids. The CDR3 nucleotides are TGCGCCAGCAGCCAAGCCGGACAGGGGAGATCACCCCTCCACTTT. It encodes CASSQAGQGRSPLHF.

The rearrangement links TRBV6-1 to TRBJ1-2; D might be TRBD1 (5 bases). The germline V gene encodes CDR1 MNHNS and CDR2 SASEGT. The CDR3 has 12 residues. V was trimmed by 1 base and J by 8 bases, leaving 8 bases between them. The CDR3 DNA follows: TGTGCCAGCAGTGAAGGCAGGGAAGGCTACACCTTC. This gives the protein CASSEGREGYTF.

The sample holds one count of this clone. J is TRBJ2-5 and V is TRBV3-1 (or the pseudogene TRBV3-2); 9 bases align to TRBD2. The V gene end was trimmed by 0 bases and the J gene end by 5 bases; junction bases not matched to a gene: 4. CDR3 size: 15 residues. Germline V gene lookup returns CDR1 LGHDT and CDR2 YNNKEL (reference sequence). The CDR3 DNA reads TGTGCCAGCAGCCAAGAGGGCGGGAGGGCGGAGACCCAGTACTTC. Translating gives CASSQEGGRAETQYF.

The J gene is TRBJ2-7, the V gene TRBV5-5, with 8 bases aligning to TRBD1. The germline V gene has CDR1 SGHKS and CDR2 YYEKEE (reference sequence). The CDR3 consists of 15 residues. V was clipped by 3 bases and J by 3 bases; unmatched bases: 8. CDR3 protein: CASSYGPGQVYEQYF. The CDR3 DNA reads TGTGCCAGCAGCTATGGGCCGGGACAGGTCTACGAGCAGTACTTC.

This clone was counted between two and nine times. V gene TRBV18 combines with J gene TRBJ1-4; 7 bases fit TRBD1. Unmatched junction bases numbered 6, after V lost 3 bases and J lost 8 bases. The CDR3 totals 14 residues. Germline CDR1 is KGHSH and CDR2 is LQKENI. DNA of the CDR3: TGTGCCAGCTCACCTCGACAGGGTGGGGAAAAACTGTTTTTT. Translating gives CASSPRQGGEKLFF. Supplemented by reference TRBV18 and TRBJ1-4, the full variable domain reads NAGVMQNPRHLVRRRGQEARLRCSPMKGHSHVYWYRQLPEEGLKFMVYLQKENIIDESGMPKERFSAEFPKEGPSILRIQQVVRGDSAAYFCASSPRQGGEKLFFGSGTQLSVL.

This chain connects TRBV24-1 to TRBJ2-1; TRBD2 matches at 9 bases. Trimming took 1 base from V and 9 from J; bases not matched to a gene: 9. Germline CDR1 and CDR2: KGHDR and SFDVKD. The CDR3 has 16 residues. The CDR3: CATSDFGTSSLSEQFF. CDR3 coding DNA: TGTGCCACCAGTGATTTCGGGACTAGCTCGTTGTCTGAGCAGTTCTTC.

V usage is TRBV10-3 and J usage is TRBJ2-3, with D tentatively TRBD1 (6 bases). This CDR3 spans 18 amino acids. Germline CDR1 ENHRY, CDR2 SYGVKD. V lost 4 bases, J lost 0 bases, and 20 bases lay in between. In nucleotides, the CDR3 is TGTGCCATCAGTGCCCAAGGTGGACAGCTCATTAGCACAGATACGCAGTATTTT. Amino acids: CAISAQGGQLISTDTQYF.

The CDR3 sequence is CASSRGDFNSGTKNIQYF. The CDR3 DNA reads as TGTGCCAGCAGCCGGGGGGATTTTAACTCAGGGACCAAAAACATTCAGTACTTC. The chain joins TRBV14 to TRBJ2-4; weak D call: TRBD2 (6 bases). The germline CDR1 and CDR2 sequences are SGHDN and FVKESK. V was pared by 4 bases and J by 2 bases, with 21 bases between. This CDR3 is 18 amino acids long. Combining the CDR3 with reference TRBV14 and TRBJ2-4 gives the whole variable domain EAGVTQFPSHSVIEKGQTVTLRCDPISGHDNLYWYRRVMGKEIKFLLHFVKESKQDESGMPNNRFLAERTGGTYSTLKVQPAELEDSGVYFCASSRGDFNSGTKNIQYFGAGTRLSVL.

The genes are TRBV5-6 and TRBJ1-4, with D possibly TRBD1 on 5 matching bases. Germline V gives CDR1 SGHDT, CDR2 YYEEEE. Trimming removed 1 base at V and 2 bases at J, with 9 bases between. The length of the CDR3 is 15 residues. CDR3 DNA sequence: TGTGCCAGCAGCTTGTATCGACAGACTAATGAAAAACTGTTTTTT. Its translation is CASSLYRQTNEKLFF. Looking up the rest from reference TRBV5-6 and TRBJ1-4 gives the full variable domain: DAGVTQSPTHLIKTRGQQVTLRCSPKSGHDTVSWYQQALGQGPQFIFQYYEEEERQRGNFPDRFSGHQFPNYSSELNVNALLLGDSALYLCASSLYRQTNEKLFFGSGTQLSVL.

The gene calls are TRBV5-6 and TRBJ2-3, with 11 bases fitting TRBD2. Germline trimming cut 0 bases from V and 1 base from J; bases unmatched to any gene: 4. There are 17 residues in the CDR3. Germline CDR1 SGHDT, CDR2 YYEEEE. The CDR3 loop is CASSLETSGIGTDTQYF. The CDR3 coding sequence is TGTGCCAGCAGCTTGGAGACTAGCGGGATCGGCACAGATACGCAGTATTTT. Looking up the rest from reference TRBV5-6 and TRBJ2-3 gives the full variable domain: DAGVTQSPTHLIKTRGQQVTLRCSPKSGHDTVSWYQQALGQGPQFIFQYYEEEERQRGNFPDRFSGHQFPNYSSELNVNALLLGDSALYLCASSLETSGIGTDTQYFGPGTRLTVL.

The rearrangement uses TRBV7-8 and TRBJ2-2, with TRBD2 matching 14 bases. This CDR3 is 17 amino acids long. The V and J ends lost 5 bases and 4 bases, in that order; junction bases with no gene match: 6. Germline values: CDR1 SGHVS, CDR2 FQNEAQ. The DNA for the CDR3 is TGTGCCAGCAGCCCTGGGACTAGCGGGAGCATCACCGGGGAGCTGTTTTTT. Translating gives CASSPGTSGSITGELFF. The full variable domain, with the rest looked up from reference TRBV7-8 and TRBJ2-2, is GAGVSQSPRYKVAKRGQDVALRCDPISGHVSLFWYQQALGQGPEFLTYFQNEAQLDKSGLPSDRFFAERPEGSVSTLKIQRTQQEDSAVYLCASSPGTSGSITGELFFGEGSRLTVL.

The CDR3 region has the DNA TGTGCCAGCAGACCAGGACAGGGTAACTACGAGCAGTACTTC. It encodes CASRPGQGNYEQYF. The chain has TRBV13 and TRBJ2-7; TRBD1 agrees at 8 bases. In germline, CDR1 is PRHDT, CDR2 FYEKMQ (reference sequence). The V gene end was trimmed by 6 bases and the J gene end by 3 bases; junction bases not matched to a gene: 7. The CDR3 is made up of 14 amino acids.

The chain recombines TRBV5-4 with TRBJ1-4; a weak D match, TRBD1 (6 bases). V was trimmed by 3 bases and J by 7 bases, leaving 19 bases between them. CDR1 is SGHNT, CDR2 YYREEE, per germline (reference sequence). This CDR3 comprises 16 residues. The CDR3 bases are TGTGCCAGCAGCTCGAACAGGGCTCGCAGTCGTGAAAAACTGTTTTTT. As protein: CASSSNRARSREKLFF.

This rearrangement joins TRBV3-1 (or the pseudogene TRBV3-2) to TRBJ2-5, with TRBD2 identical over 9 bases. The trim removed 6 bases at V and 2 bases at J, leaving 7 bases unmatched. Per germline, CDR1 LGHDT and CDR2 YNNKEL (reference sequence). The CDR3 runs 15 residues. DNA for the CDR3: TGTGCCAGCAGGCTGCGGCTAGCGGGGCAAGAGACCCAGTACTTC. Protein product: CASRLRLAGQETQYF.

Only a few counts were recorded for this clone. The chain recombines TRBV24-1 with TRBJ1-2; the match to TRBD1 covers 7 bases. CDR1 is KGHDR, CDR2 SFDVKD, per germline. The CDR3 consists of 13 residues. The ends lost 6 bases at V and 8 bases at J; junction bases unmatched: 8. The chain's CDR3 is CATSQGETRGYTF. The CDR3 DNA sequence: TGTGCCACCAGTCAGGGGGAAACCAGGGGCTACACCTTC.

J is TRBJ2-7 and V is TRBV18, with 10 positions matching TRBD1. The CDR3 length is 14 residues. Looked up from germline, CDR1 is KGHSH and CDR2 is LQKENI. J lost 0 bases, V lost 6 bases, and 2 bases had no gene match. CDR3 loop: CASSRTGGSYEQYF. Written as DNA, the CDR3 is TGTGCCAGCTCCCGGACAGGGGGCTCCTACGAGCAGTACTTC.

The chain recombines TRBV7-2 with TRBJ1-6; 10 nucleotides match TRBD1. V shed 2 bases, J shed 10 bases, and the junction held 8 bases outside the gene matches. The CDR3 is 16 amino acids. CDR1 and CDR2 from the germline V gene are SGHTA and FQGNSA. CDR3 DNA sequence: TGTGCCAGCAGCTTAAGAGACAGGGGGCGAGAGTCACCCCTCCACTTT. Translating it yields CASSLRDRGRESPLHF.

This chain connects TRBV3-1 (or the pseudogene TRBV3-2) to TRBJ1-1; 9 bases fit TRBD1. Germline lookup yields CDR1 LGHDT and CDR2 YNNKEL (reference sequence). The CDR3 contains 15 residues. J lost 5 bases, V lost 0 bases, and 4 bases had no gene match. The DNA for the CDR3 is TGTGCCAGCAGCCAAGAAGGGACAGGGAGTACTGAAGCTTTCTTT. It is translated as CASSQEGTGSTEAFF.